The 4 T cell receptor beta chains below were found in one sample sequenced in a study of T cells in Graves' hyperthyroidism and ophthalmopathy. From RNA transcripts, TCR beta CDR3 regions were amplified. In the first-round RT-PCR of the TCR CDR3, the HTBI primer set was used. TCRdb recomputed calls from the multiplex PCR reads with MiXCR, one row per CDR3 protein. The table shows around 700,000 distinct CDR3 sequences, with about 17% occurring only once. Input material: blood. The receptors were gathered from a woman between 50 and 59 years old with Graves' hyperthyroidism that later progressed to Graves' ophthalmopathy.

The gene calls are TRBV5-6 and TRBJ2-1; D unresolved. V was pared by 0 bases and J by 7 bases, with 8 bases between. The CDR3 loop spans 13 amino acids. Per germline, CDR1 SGHDT and CDR2 YYEEEE. DNA of the CDR3: TGTGCCAGCAGCTTGGTTCAGGCTAATGAGCAGTTCTTC. Translation: CASSLVQANEQFF.

This clonotype was observed a few times. The rearrangement links TRBV6-1 to TRBJ1-1; possibly TRBD1 for D (5 bases). The CDR3 is 13 amino acids. Per germline, CDR1 MNHNS and CDR2 SASEGT. V was pared by 5 bases and J by 11 bases, with 18 bases between. CDR3 coding DNA: TGTGCCAGCAGTCAAACCCTCCGGGCAGGGGCTTTCTTT. As protein: CASSQTLRAGAFF.

This clonotype was seen repeatedly, ten times or more. The chain couples TRBV24-1 to TRBJ2-1, with D tentatively TRBD2 (5 bases). The CDR3 has 15 residues. In germline, CDR1 is KGHDR, CDR2 SFDVKD. The germline V and J ends were trimmed by 0 bases and 4 bases, with 9 bases remaining between them. The CDR3 here is CATSDLASGYNEQFF. The CDR3 nucleotides are TGTGCCACCAGTGATTTGGCCAGCGGTTACAATGAGCAGTTCTTC.

J is TRBJ1-3 and V is TRBV2; no clear D gene. CDR1 is SNHLY and CDR2 is FYNNEI in the germline V gene. V lost 1 base to trimming and J lost 0 bases, with 4 bases between them. This CDR3 contains 14 residues. The DNA for the CDR3 is TGTGCCAGCAGTGAAGGGTGCTCTGGAAACACCATATATTTT. This encodes CASSEGCSGNTIYF.